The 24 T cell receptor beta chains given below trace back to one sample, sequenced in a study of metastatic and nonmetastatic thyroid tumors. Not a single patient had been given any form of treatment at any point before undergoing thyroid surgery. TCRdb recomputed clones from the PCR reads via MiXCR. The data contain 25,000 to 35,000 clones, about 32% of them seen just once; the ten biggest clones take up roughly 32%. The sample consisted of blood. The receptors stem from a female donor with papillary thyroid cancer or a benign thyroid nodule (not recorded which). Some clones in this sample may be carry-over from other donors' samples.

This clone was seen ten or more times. The CDR3 here is CASNLLAANTGELFF. DNA for the CDR3: TGTGCCAGCAACCTACTAGCGGCGAACACCGGGGAGCTGTTTTTT. V and J are TRBV6-1 and TRBJ2-2; 8 positions agree with TRBD2. From germline, CDR1 is MNHNS and CDR2 SASEGT. This CDR3 has 15 residues. V gave up 7 bases and J gave up 0 bases; unmatched junction bases: 4.

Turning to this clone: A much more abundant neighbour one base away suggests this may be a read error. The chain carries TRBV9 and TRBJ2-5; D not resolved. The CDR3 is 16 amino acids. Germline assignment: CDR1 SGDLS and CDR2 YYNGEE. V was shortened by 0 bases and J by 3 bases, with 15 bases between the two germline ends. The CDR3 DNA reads TGTGCCAGCAGCGTAGGTCCCGTTACGTACAAAGAGACCCAGTACTTC. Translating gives CASSVGPVTYKETQYF.

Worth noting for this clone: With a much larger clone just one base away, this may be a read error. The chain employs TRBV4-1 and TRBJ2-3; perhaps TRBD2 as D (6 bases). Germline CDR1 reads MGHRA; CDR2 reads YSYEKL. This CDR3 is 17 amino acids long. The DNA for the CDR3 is TGCGCCACCAGCCAAGATTTTGGGCTAGCGCCTCACGATACGCAGTATTTT. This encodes CATSQDFGLAPHDTQYF.

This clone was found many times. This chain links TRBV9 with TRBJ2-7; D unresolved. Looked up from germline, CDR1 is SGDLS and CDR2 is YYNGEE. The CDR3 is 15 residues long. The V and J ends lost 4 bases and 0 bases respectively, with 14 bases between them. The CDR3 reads CASSPTGRDSYEQYF. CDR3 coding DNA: TGTGCCAGCAGCCCTACCGGACGCGACTCCTACGAGCAGTACTTC.

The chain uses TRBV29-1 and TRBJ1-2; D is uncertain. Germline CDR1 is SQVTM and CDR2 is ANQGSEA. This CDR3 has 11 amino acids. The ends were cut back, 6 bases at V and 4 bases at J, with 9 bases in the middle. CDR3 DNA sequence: TGCAGCGTAGAGGCGGTCTATGGCTACACCTTC. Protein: CSVEAVYGYTF.

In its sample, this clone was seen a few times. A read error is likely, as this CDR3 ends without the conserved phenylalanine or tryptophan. The CDR3 region has the DNA TGTGCCAGCAGTACGGACGAAAGGTTCGGAAACACCATATATCTT. Translated: CASSTDERFGNTIYL. The rearrangement links TRBV28 to TRBJ1-3, with D unclear. V was pared by 5 bases and J by 4 bases, with 15 bases between. This CDR3 is built from 15 residues. The germline V gene encodes CDR1 MDHEN and CDR2 SYDVKM.

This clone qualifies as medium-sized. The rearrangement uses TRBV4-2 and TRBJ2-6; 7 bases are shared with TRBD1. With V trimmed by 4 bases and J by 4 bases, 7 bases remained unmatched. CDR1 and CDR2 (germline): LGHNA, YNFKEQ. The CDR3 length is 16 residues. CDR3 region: CASSLETGTGANVLTF. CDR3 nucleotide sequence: TGTGCCAGCAGCCTAGAGACAGGGACCGGGGCCAACGTCCTGACTTTC.

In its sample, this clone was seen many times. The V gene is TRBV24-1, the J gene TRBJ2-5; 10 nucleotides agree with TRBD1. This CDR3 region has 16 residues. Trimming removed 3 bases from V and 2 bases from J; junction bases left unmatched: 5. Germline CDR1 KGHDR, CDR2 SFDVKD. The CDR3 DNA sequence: TGTGCCACCAGTGATAGGACAGGGGGAAAGCAAGAGACCCAGTACTTC. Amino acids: CATSDRTGGKQETQYF.

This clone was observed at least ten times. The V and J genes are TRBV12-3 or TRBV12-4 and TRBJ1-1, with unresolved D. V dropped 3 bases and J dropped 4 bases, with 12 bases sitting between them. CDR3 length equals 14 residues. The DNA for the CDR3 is TGTGCCAGCAGTTTCACTGGACGAACCACTGAAGCTTTCTTT. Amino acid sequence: CASSFTGRTTEAFF.

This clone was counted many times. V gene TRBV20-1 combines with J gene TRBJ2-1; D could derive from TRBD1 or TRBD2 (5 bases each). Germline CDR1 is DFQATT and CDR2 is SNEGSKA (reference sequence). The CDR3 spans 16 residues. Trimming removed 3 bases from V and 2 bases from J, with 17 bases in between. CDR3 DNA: TGCAGTGCTAGGCGTCGGGGATCAGGGACCTACAATGAGCAGTTCTTC. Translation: CSARRRGSGTYNEQFF.

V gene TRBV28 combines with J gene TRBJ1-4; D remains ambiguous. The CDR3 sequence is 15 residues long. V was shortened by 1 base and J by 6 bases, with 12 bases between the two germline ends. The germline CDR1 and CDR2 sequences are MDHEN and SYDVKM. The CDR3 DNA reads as TGTGCCAGCAGTTTATTAGTCAGCCAATATGAAAAACTGTTTTTT. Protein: CASSLLVSQYEKLFF.

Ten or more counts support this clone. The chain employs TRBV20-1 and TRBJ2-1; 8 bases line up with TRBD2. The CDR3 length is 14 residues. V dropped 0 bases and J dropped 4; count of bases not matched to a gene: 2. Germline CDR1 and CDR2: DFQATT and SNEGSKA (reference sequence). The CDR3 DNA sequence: TGCAGTGCTAGAGATTCGGGAGGGTACAATGAGCAGTTCTTC. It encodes CSARDSGGYNEQFF.

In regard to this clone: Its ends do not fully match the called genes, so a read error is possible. The DNA of the CDR3 is TGTGCCAGCAGCTTAGAGTGGGGGCGCTGGGTCGTGAACACTGAGGCTTTCTTT. This gives the protein CASSLEWGRWVVNTEAFF. This chain connects TRBV11-1 to TRBJ1-1; a weak D match, TRBD1 (6 bases). This CDR3 is 18 amino acids long. CDR1 and CDR2 from the germline V gene are SGHAT and FQDESV (reference sequence).

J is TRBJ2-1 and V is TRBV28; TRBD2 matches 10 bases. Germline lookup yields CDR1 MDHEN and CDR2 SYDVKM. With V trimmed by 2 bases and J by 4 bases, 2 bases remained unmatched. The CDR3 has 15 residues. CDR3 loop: CASSLTAGGYNEQFF. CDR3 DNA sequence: TGTGCCAGCAGTTTAACAGCGGGAGGGTACAATGAGCAGTTCTTC. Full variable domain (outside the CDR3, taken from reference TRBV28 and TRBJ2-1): DVKVTQSSRYLVKRTGEKVFLECVQDMDHENMFWYRQDPGLGLRLIYFSYDVKMKEKGDIPEGYSVSREKKERFSLILESASTNQTSMYLCASSLTAGGYNEQFFGPGTRLTVL.

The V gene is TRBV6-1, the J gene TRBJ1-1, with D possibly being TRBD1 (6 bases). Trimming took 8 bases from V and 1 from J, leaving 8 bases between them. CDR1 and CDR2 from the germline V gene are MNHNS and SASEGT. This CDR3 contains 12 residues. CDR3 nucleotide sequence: TGTGCCAGCCGCAGGGGGAACACTGAAGCTTTCTTT. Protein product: CASRRGNTEAFF.

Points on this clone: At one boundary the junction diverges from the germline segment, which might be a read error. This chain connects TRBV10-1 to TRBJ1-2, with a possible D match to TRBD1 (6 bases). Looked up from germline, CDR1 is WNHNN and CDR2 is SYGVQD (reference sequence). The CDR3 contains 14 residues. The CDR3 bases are TGCGCCAGCTGTGAAGGGGGAACTAACTATGCCTACACCTTC. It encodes CASCEGGTNYAYTF.

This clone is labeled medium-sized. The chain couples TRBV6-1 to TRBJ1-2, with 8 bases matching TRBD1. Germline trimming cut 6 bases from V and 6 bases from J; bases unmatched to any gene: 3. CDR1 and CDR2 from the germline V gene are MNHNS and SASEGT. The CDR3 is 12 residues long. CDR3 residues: CASRPTGDGYTF. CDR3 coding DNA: TGTGCCAGCAGGCCGACAGGGGATGGCTACACCTTC.

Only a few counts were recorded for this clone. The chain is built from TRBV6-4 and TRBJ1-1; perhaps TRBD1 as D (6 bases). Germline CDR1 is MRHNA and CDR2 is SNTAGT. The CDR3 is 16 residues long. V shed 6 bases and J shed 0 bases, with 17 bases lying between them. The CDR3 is CASRPTDRPLNTEAFF. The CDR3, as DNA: TGTGCCAGCAGACCAACTGACAGGCCGTTGAACACTGAAGCTTTCTTT.

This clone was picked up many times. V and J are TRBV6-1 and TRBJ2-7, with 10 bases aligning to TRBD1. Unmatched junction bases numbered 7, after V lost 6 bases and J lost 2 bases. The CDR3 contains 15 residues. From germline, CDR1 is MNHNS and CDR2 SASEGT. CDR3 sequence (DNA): TGTGCCAGCAGCACATCCGGGACAGGGGCCTACGAGCAGTACTTC. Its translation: CASSTSGTGAYEQYF.

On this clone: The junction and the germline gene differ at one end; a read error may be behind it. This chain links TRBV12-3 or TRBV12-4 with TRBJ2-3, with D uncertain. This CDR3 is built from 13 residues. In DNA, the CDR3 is TGTGACAGCAGAAACGACATGACACATACGCAGTATTTT. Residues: CDSRNDMTHTQYF.

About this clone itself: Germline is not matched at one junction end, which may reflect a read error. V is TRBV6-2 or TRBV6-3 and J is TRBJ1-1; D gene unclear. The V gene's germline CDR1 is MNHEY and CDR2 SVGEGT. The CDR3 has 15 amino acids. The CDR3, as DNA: TGTGCCAGCAGTTACTCGAGGTTGGTGAACACTGAATCTTTCTTT. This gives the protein CASSYSRLVNTESFF.

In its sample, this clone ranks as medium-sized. The DNA of the CDR3 is TGTGCCTGGAGTGGCGGGAGTGGCTACACCTTC. Amino acids: CAWSGGSGYTF. V gene TRBV30 combines with J gene TRBJ1-2; D remains ambiguous. Germline V gives CDR1 GTSNPN, CDR2 SVGIG (reference sequence). The V and J ends lost 1 base and 7 bases respectively, with 7 bases between them. The CDR3 spans 11 residues.

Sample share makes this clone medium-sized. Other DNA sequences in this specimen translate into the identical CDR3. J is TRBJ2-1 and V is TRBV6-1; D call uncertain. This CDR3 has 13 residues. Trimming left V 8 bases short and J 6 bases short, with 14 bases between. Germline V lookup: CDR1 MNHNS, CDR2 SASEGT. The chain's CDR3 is CASGPELFNEQFF. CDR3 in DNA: TGTGCCAGCGGCCCGGAACTCTTCAATGAGCAGTTCTTC.

The CDR3 DNA reads TGCAGTGCTAGGGCCCCCAATCAGCCCCAGCATTTT. Encoded protein: CSARAPNQPQHF. The rearrangement links TRBV20-1 to TRBJ1-5; no clear D. This CDR3 is built from 12 residues. With 3 bases removed from V and 3 bases from J, the gap between germline ends came to 6 bases. In germline, CDR1 is DFQATT, CDR2 SNEGSKA (reference sequence).